Listed here are 28 T cell receptor beta chains from one sample, sequenced in a study of blood T cell repertoires in COVID-19. Some clones are missing from TCRdb's copy, which holds only in-frame ones; the method was immunoSEQ multiplex PCR. This table holds 300,000 to 350,000 clones, 90% found once. The sequencing sample was made of PBMCs or T cells enriched from blood (not recorded which). The receptors shown here come from a young woman with acute COVID-19.

The chain uses TRBV28 and TRBJ1-1, with 8 bases aligning to TRBD1. The junction had 1 base not matched to a gene; V was cut back by 6 bases and J by 4 bases. The CDR3 has 12 residues. Looked up from germline, CDR1 is MDHEN and CDR2 is SYDVKM. The CDR3 region has the DNA TGTGCCAGCAGCACAGGGGGCACTGAAGCTTTCTTT. Translating gives CASSTGGTEAFF.

The chain is built from TRBV6-5 and TRBJ1-3; D ambiguous. Between the trimmed V and J ends, which lost 0 bases and 0 bases, there was a span of 9 bases. This CDR3 is 16 amino acids long. In germline, CDR1 is MNHEY, CDR2 SVGAGI. The CDR3 protein is CASSYSTGSSGNTIYF. The CDR3, as DNA: TGTGCCAGCAGTTACTCTACCGGGTCCTCTGGAAACACCATATATTTT.

The chain is built from TRBV7-9 and TRBJ1-4; D is perhaps TRBD1 (5 bases). V gave up 6 bases and J gave up 4 bases, with 15 bases separating them. The CDR3 totals 15 residues. Per germline, CDR1 SEHNR and CDR2 FQNEAQ (reference sequence). The CDR3: CASRQDGGDNEKLFF. The CDR3 nucleotides read TGTGCCAGCAGGCAGGACGGGGGGGATAATGAAAAACTGTTTTTT.

This rearrangement joins TRBV3-1 (or the pseudogene TRBV3-2) to TRBJ2-7; no clear D. V lost 4 bases to trimming and J lost 0 bases, with 10 bases between them. This CDR3 comprises 14 residues. The V gene's germline CDR1 is LGHDT and CDR2 YNNKEL (reference sequence). For the CDR3, the DNA is TGTGCCAGCAGCCCCAGCTGGAGCTCCTACGAGCAGTACTTC. The encoded protein is CASSPSWSSYEQYF.

The chain has TRBV5-1 and TRBJ1-6; D may be TRBD1 (5 bases). Germline V gene data show CDR1 as SGHRS and CDR2 as YFSETQ. V was cut by 0 bases and J by 2 bases, with 9 bases left in between. The CDR3 runs 16 residues. CDR3 in amino acids: CASSLVRGTYNSPLHF. The CDR3 DNA reads as TGCGCCAGCAGCTTGGTGCGGGGCACCTATAATTCACCCCTCCACTTT.

V is TRBV2 and J is TRBJ2-5; TRBD2 matches at 8 bases. Unmatched junction bases numbered 12, after V lost 2 bases and J lost 7 bases. Germline CDR1 is SNHLY and CDR2 is FYNNEI. The CDR3 has 16 residues. This CDR3 reads CASSERQGLAGGTQYF. DNA of the CDR3: TGTGCCAGCAGTGAAAGGCAAGGTCTCGCGGGGGGGACCCAGTACTTC.

The J gene is TRBJ1-5, the V gene TRBV19; tentatively, D is TRBD1 (5 bases). Germline V gene sequence: CDR1 LNHDA, CDR2 SQIVND (reference sequence). The CDR3 totals 16 residues. V was shortened by 2 bases and J by 7 bases, with 18 bases between the two germline ends. CDR3 residues: CASSIREGEDRQPQHF. CDR3 in DNA: TGTGCCAGTAGTATACGCGAAGGGGAGGATCGGCAGCCCCAGCATTTT.

There are a few counts of this clone. The V and J genes are TRBV28 and TRBJ1-1, with D maybe TRBD1 (6 bases). The CDR3 is 15 amino acids. V dropped 3 bases and J dropped 7 bases, with 18 bases sitting between them. CDR1 is MDHEN, CDR2 SYDVKM, per germline. In nucleotides, the CDR3 is TGTGCCAGCAGTTTTTTTGGGGGGGCGGGAAGTGAAGCTTTCTTT. This gives the protein CASSFFGGAGSEAFF.

The chain couples TRBV5-1 to TRBJ2-5; 7 nucleotides agree with TRBD2. The germline V gene encodes CDR1 SGHRS and CDR2 YFSETQ. CDR3 length: 18 amino acids. J gave up 5 bases and V 1 base, and 17 bases lay outside the gene matches. The CDR3 protein is CASSLSSGFWGGSETQYF. The CDR3 nucleotides are TGCGCCAGCAGCTTGTCTTCTGGGTTTTGGGGGGGGAGCGAGACCCAGTACTTC.

The rearrangement uses TRBV5-1 and TRBJ1-1; D is unresolved. Looked up from germline, CDR1 is SGHRS and CDR2 is YFSETQ. The CDR3 has 14 amino acids. The V end was cut by 0 bases, the J end by 7 bases, with 13 bases between. The CDR3 bases are TGCGCCAGCAGCTTGGGTCCCCGTTCGGGTGAAGCTTTCTTT. It specifies CASSLGPRSGEAFF.

The chain combines TRBV18 with TRBJ2-7, with 8 positions matching TRBD1. V lost 3 bases to trimming and J lost 7 bases; unmatched junction nucleotides: 11. CDR3 length: 15 amino acids. Germline CDR1 is KGHSH and CDR2 is LQKENI. This chain's CDR3 is CASSPGQGLLGEQYF. DNA of the CDR3: TGTGCCAGCTCACCCGGACAGGGCCTGCTCGGGGAGCAGTACTTC. The full variable domain, completed using reference TRBV18 and TRBJ2-7, is NAGVMQNPRHLVRRRGQEARLRCSPMKGHSHVYWYRQLPEEGLKFMVYLQKENIIDESGMPKERFSAEFPKEGPSILRIQQVVRGDSAAYFCASSPGQGLLGEQYFGPGTRLTVT.

V is TRBV24-1 and J is TRBJ2-3, with no clear D. The V gene's germline CDR1 is KGHDR and CDR2 SFDVKD. The germline V and J ends were trimmed by 2 bases and 5 bases, with 10 bases remaining between them. The CDR3 is 14 residues long. The CDR3 spells CATSDYYTGDTQYF. CDR3 nucleotides: TGTGCCACCAGTGATTATTATACGGGAGATACGCAGTATTTT.

This chain uses TRBV6-1 with TRBJ2-1, with D possibly matching TRBD1 (5 bases). The CDR3 runs 15 residues. CDR1 and CDR2 (germline): MNHNS, SASEGT. Trimming pared 2 bases from V and 9 bases from J, leaving 17 bases between. CDR3 loop: CASSEMGLSLSEQFF. The CDR3 coding sequence is TGTGCCAGCAGTGAAATGGGGCTTAGCTTGTCTGAGCAGTTCTTC.

V usage is TRBV28 and J usage is TRBJ2-7; TRBD2 agrees at 9 bases. With V trimmed by 6 bases and J by 0 bases, 3 bases remained unmatched. Germline loops: CDR1 MDHEN, CDR2 SYDVKM. The CDR3 contains 14 residues. In DNA, the CDR3 is TGTGCCAGCAGGCGGGGGGGGAGCTCCTACGAGCAGTACTTC. It specifies CASRRGGSSYEQYF.

This chain joins TRBV11-2 and TRBJ1-2; D uncertain. The CDR3 runs to 17 residues. Germline V gene data show CDR1 as SGHAT and CDR2 as FQNNGV. V shed 5 bases and J shed 3 bases, with 22 bases lying between them. The CDR3 DNA is TGTGCCAGCAGCCCTGACTTGGTCCTTTCGGCAGACTATGGCTACACCTTC. Its protein product is CASSPDLVLSADYGYTF.

The V gene is TRBV9, the J gene TRBJ1-6; TRBD1 aligns across 7 bases. In germline, CDR1 is SGDLS, CDR2 YYNGEE. The V and J ends lost 3 bases and 6 bases, in that order; junction bases with no gene match: 3. The CDR3 length is 14 residues. CDR3 nucleotides: TGTGCCAGCAGCGCCGACAGGGCTAATTCACCCCTCCACTTT. Translation gives CASSADRANSPLHF.

The chain links TRBV24-1 to TRBJ1-2; possible D gene TRBD1, 5 bases. The V gene lost 7 bases and the J gene lost 2 bases, with 10 bases spanning the gap. This CDR3 is built from 13 residues. CDR1 and CDR2 from the germline V gene are KGHDR and SFDVKD. For the CDR3, the DNA is TGTGCCACCAGGGGGGGAGCGAACTATGGCTACACCTTC. Its translation: CATRGGANYGYTF.

The rearrangement joins TRBV9 to TRBJ1-3; unclear D gene. The V end lost 0 bases, the J end lost 2 bases, and 9 bases lay between the germline ends. The CDR3 is made up of 15 amino acids. Per germline, CDR1 SGDLS and CDR2 YYNGEE. The CDR3 DNA sequence: TGTGCCAGCAGCGTAGCTGGACTTGCTGGAAACACCATATATTTT. Protein: CASSVAGLAGNTIYF.

The chain joins TRBV2 to TRBJ2-3; 9 bases align to TRBD2. The length of the CDR3 is 14 residues. Germline lookup yields CDR1 SNHLY and CDR2 FYNNEI. With 6 bases clipped from V and 2 bases from J, the junction kept 3 bases outside the gene matches. The CDR3 DNA sequence: TGTGCCAGCAGCAGCGGGGGGAACACAGATACGCAGTATTTT. This encodes CASSSGGNTDTQYF.

V and J are TRBV19 and TRBJ2-7; 7 bases line up with TRBD1. CDR3 length: 13 residues. After removal of 5 bases from V and 3 bases from J, the junction contained 4 bases not matched to a gene. In germline, CDR1 is LNHDA, CDR2 SQIVND (reference sequence). CDR3 in amino acids: CASSEGALYEQYF. The DNA for the CDR3 is TGTGCCAGTAGTGAGGGGGCGCTCTACGAGCAGTACTTC.

The V and J genes are TRBV28 and TRBJ2-7; TRBD1 is a possible D gene (6 bases). The CDR3 loop spans 16 amino acids. The V and J ends lost 6 bases and 2 bases respectively, with 20 bases between them. CDR1 and CDR2 (germline): MDHEN, SYDVKM. In DNA form, the CDR3 reads TGTGCCAGCAGAGCGAGCCAGGGGCTAAGGACCTACGAGCAGTACTTC. Its translation: CASRASQGLRTYEQYF.

Here the CDR3 reads CASSLPSGTFNYGYTF. CDR3 nucleotide sequence: TGTGCCAGCAGTTTGCCCTCAGGGACATTCAACTATGGCTACACCTTC. The V call is TRBV28, the J call TRBJ1-2; perhaps TRBD1 as D (6 bases). The CDR3 spans 16 residues. Germline V CDR1 and CDR2: MDHEN, SYDVKM. Trimming removed 3 bases at V and 2 bases at J, with 16 bases between.

J is TRBJ1-1 and V is TRBV20-1, with unresolved D. The germline CDR1 and CDR2 sequences are DFQATT and SNEGSKA (reference sequence). The CDR3 contains 12 residues. Trimming shortened V by 3 bases and J by 4 bases, and 9 bases separated the two germline ends. Here the CDR3 reads CSASSEATEAFF. In nucleotides, the CDR3 is TGCAGTGCTAGTTCGGAGGCCACTGAAGCTTTCTTT.

The chain links TRBV28 to TRBJ2-7, with 8 positions matching TRBD2. V was clipped by 10 bases and J by 6 bases; unmatched bases: 11. This CDR3 spans 13 amino acids. In germline, CDR1 is MDHEN, CDR2 SYDVKM. Written as DNA, the CDR3 is TGTGCCAACTCGGGGAGCGGGAGTGGCGAGCAGTACTTC. Encoded protein: CANSGSGSGEQYF.

This sequence joins TRBV7-6 and TRBJ2-1; 10 bases agree with TRBD2. Germline V CDR1 and CDR2: SGHVS, FNYEAQ. Trimming removed 1 base from V and 4 bases from J; junction bases left unmatched: 4. The CDR3 consists of 16 residues. The DNA for the CDR3 is TGTGCCAGCAGCTTAGAAGGGACTAGCGCTTACAATGAGCAGTTCTTC. It encodes CASSLEGTSAYNEQFF. The full variable domain, with the rest looked up from reference TRBV7-6 and TRBJ2-1, is GAGVSQSPRYKVTKRGQDVALRCDPISGHVSLYWYRQALGQGPEFLTYFNYEAQQDKSGLPNDRFSAERPEGSISTLTIQRTEQRDSAMYRCASSLEGTSAYNEQFFGPGTRLTVL.

This rearrangement joins TRBV28 to TRBJ1-3, with a tentative D call TRBD1 (6 bases). The CDR3 covers 14 residues. V was clipped by 3 bases and J by 7 bases, with 13 bases between them. The germline CDR1 and CDR2 sequences are MDHEN and SYDVKM. CDR3 DNA: TGTGCCAGCAGTTTGGAACAGGGTTGGAACACCATATATTTT. Its protein product is CASSLEQGWNTIYF.

The V call is TRBV7-6, the J call TRBJ2-3; 7 nucleotides line up with TRBD2. The CDR3 has 15 residues. Germline CDR1 reads SGHVS; CDR2 reads FNYEAQ. J gave up 2 bases and V 3 bases, and 5 bases lay outside the gene matches. The CDR3 region is CASSLASGFTDTQYF. The CDR3 DNA is TGTGCCAGCAGCTTGGCTAGCGGATTCACAGATACGCAGTATTTT.

J is TRBJ2-7 and V is TRBV7-9; D gene uncertain. The V gene lost 2 bases and the J gene lost 10 bases, with 12 bases spanning the gap. From germline, CDR1 is SEHNR and CDR2 FQNEAQ (reference sequence). The CDR3 is made up of 12 amino acids. The CDR3 loop reads CASSLLSSDQYF. For the CDR3, the DNA is TGTGCCAGCAGCTTACTCAGCAGCGATCAGTACTTC.